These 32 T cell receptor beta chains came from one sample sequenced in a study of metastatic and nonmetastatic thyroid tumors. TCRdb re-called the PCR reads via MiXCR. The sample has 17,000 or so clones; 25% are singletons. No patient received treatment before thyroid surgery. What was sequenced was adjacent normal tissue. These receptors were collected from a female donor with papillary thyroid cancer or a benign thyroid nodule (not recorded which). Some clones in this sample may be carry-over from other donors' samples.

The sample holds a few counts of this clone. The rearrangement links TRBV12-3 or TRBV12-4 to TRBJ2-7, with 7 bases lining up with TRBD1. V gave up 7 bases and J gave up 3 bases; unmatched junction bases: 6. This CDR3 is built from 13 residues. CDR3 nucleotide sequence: TGTGCCAGCACCTTGACAGGGTTCTACGAGCAGTACTTC. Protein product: CASTLTGFYEQYF.

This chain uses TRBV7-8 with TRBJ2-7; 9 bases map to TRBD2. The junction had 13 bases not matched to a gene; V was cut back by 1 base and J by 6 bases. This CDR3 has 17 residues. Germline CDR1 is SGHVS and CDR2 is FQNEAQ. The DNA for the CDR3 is TGTGCCAGCAGCTTAGGCGGTATTAGCGGGAGATCTGGCGAGCAGTACTTC. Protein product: CASSLGGISGRSGEQYF.

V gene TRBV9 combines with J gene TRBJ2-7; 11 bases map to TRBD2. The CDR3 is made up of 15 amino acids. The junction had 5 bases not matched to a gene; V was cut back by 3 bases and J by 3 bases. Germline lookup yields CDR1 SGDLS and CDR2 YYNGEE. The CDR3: CASSGSTSGSYEQYF. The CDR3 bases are TGTGCCAGCAGCGGAAGCACTAGCGGGAGCTACGAGCAGTACTTC.

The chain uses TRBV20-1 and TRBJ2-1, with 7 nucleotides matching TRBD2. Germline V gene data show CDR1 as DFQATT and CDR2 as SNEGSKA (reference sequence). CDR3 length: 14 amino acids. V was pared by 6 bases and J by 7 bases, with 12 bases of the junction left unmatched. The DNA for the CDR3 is TGCAGTGCCACAAGCGGGGATCGCCGAAATGAGCAGTTCTTC. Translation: CSATSGDRRNEQFF.

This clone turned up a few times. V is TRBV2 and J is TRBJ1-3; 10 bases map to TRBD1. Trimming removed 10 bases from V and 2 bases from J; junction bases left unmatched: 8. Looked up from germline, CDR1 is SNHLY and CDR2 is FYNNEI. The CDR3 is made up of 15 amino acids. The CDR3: CAIPGTGETGNTIYF. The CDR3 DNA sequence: TGTGCCATCCCCGGGACAGGGGAAACTGGAAACACCATATATTTT.

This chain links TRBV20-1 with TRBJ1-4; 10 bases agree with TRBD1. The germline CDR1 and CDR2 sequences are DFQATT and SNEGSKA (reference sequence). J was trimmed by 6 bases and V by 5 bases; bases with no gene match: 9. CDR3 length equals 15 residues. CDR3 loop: CSADADGTGDEKLFF. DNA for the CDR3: TGCAGTGCTGACGCAGATGGGACAGGGGATGAAAAACTGTTTTTT.

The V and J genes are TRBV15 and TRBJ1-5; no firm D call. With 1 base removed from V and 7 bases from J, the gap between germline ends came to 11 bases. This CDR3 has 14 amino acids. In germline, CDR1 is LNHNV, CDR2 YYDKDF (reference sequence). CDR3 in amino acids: CATSRGVSGQPQHF. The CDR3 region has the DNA TGTGCCACCAGCAGAGGAGTTTCCGGACAGCCCCAGCATTTT.

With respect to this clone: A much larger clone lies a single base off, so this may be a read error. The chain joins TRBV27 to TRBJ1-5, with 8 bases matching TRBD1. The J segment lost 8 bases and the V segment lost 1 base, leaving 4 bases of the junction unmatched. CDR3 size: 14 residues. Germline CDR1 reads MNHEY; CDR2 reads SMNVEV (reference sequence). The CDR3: CASSLYRGDKPQHF. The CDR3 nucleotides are TGTGCCAGCAGTTTATACAGGGGGGATAAGCCCCAGCATTTT.

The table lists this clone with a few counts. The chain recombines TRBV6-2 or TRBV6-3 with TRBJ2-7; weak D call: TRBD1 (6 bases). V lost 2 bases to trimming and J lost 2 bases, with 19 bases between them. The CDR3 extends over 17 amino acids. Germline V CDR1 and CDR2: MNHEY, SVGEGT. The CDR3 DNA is TGTGCCAGCAGTTACACAACCAGTAGACAGGAAACCTACGAGCAGTACTTC. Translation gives CASSYTTSRQETYEQYF.

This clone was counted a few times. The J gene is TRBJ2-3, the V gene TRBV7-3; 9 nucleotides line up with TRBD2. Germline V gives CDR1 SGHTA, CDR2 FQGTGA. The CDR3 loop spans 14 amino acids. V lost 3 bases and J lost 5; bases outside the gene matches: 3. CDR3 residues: CASSFGGREDTQYF. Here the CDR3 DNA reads TGTGCCAGCAGCTTTGGCGGGAGGGAAGATACGCAGTATTTT.

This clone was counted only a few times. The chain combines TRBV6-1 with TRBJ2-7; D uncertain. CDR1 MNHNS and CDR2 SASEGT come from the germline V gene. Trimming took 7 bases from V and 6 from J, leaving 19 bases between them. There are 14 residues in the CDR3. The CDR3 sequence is CASTSIGRQREQYF. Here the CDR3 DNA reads TGTGCCAGCACCTCCATAGGACGGCAGCGCGAGCAGTACTTC.

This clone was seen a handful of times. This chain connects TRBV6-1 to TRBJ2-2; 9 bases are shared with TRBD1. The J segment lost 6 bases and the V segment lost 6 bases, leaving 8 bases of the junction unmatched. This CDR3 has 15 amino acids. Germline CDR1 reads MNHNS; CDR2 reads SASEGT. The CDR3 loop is CASRGQGKLAGELFF. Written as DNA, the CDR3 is TGTGCCAGCAGAGGACAGGGGAAGTTGGCCGGGGAGCTGTTTTTT.

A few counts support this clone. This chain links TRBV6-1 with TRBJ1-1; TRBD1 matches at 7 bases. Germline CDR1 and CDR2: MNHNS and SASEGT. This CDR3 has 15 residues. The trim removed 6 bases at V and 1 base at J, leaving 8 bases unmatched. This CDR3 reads CASRKGADTNTEAFF. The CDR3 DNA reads TGTGCCAGCAGGAAGGGGGCAGATACGAACACTGAAGCTTTCTTT.

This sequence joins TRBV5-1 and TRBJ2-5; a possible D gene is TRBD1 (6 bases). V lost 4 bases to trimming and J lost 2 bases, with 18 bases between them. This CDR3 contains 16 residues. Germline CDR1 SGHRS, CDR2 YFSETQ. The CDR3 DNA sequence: TGCGCCAGCAGCGCGGGCCCCGGACAGTTACAAGAGACCCAGTACTTC. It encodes CASSAGPGQLQETQYF.

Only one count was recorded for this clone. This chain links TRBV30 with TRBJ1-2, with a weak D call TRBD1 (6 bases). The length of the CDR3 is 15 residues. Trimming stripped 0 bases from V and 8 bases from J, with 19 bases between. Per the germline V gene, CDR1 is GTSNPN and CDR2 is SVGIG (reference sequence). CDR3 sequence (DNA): TGTGCCTGGAGTGTACAAGGGTCCCGGGGGCAAGGCTACACCTTC. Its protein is CAWSVQGSRGQGYTF.

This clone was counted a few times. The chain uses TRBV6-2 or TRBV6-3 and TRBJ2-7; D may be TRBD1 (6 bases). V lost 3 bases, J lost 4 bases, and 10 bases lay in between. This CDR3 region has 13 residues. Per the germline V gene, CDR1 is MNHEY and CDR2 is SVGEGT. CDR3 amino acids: CASSYGTLYEQYF. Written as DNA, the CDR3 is TGTGCCAGCAGTTATGGGACACTATACGAGCAGTACTTC.

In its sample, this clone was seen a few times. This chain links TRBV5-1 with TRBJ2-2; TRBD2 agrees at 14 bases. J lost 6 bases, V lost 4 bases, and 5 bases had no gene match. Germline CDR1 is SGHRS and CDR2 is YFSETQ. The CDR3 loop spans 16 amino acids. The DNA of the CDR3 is TGCGCCAGCAGCAAGGAGGGACTAGCGGGAGCCGGGGAGCTGTTTTTT. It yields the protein CASSKEGLAGAGELFF.

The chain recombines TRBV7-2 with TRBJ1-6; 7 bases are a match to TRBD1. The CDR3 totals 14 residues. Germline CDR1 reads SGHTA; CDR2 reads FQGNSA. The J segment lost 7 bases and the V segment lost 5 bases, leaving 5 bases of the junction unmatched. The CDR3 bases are TGTGCCAGCAGCAACCGGGACAGCAATTCACCCCTCCACTTT. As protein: CASSNRDSNSPLHF.

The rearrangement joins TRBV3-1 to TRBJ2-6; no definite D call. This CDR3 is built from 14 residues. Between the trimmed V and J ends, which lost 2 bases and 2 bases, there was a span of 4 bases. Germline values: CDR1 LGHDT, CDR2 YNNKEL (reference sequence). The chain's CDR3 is CASSQLAGANVLTF. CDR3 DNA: TGTGCCAGCAGCCAACTAGCTGGGGCCAACGTCCTGACTTTC. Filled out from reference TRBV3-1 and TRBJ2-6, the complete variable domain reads DTAVSQTPKYLVTQMGNDKSIKCEQNLGHDTMYWYKQDSKKFLKIMFSYNNKELIINETVPNRFSPKSPDKAHLNLHINSLELGDSAVYFCASSQLAGANVLTFGAGSRLTVL.

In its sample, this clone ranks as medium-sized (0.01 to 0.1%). The DNA for the CDR3 is TGCAGTGCCTTTAGGGGGGGGGGTGAGCAGTTCTTC. Protein sequence: CSAFRGGGEQFF. The V and J genes are TRBV20-1 and TRBJ2-1; perhaps TRBD2 as D (7 bases). Germline CDR1 DFQATT, CDR2 SNEGSKA (reference sequence). This CDR3 spans 12 amino acids. V shed 6 bases and J shed 9 bases, with 15 bases lying between them.

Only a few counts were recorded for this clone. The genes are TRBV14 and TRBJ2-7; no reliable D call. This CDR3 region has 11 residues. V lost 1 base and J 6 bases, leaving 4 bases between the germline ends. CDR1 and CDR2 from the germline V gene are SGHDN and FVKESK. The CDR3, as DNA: TGTGCCAGCAGCCAAGGTACCGAGCAGTACTTC. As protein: CASSQGTEQYF.

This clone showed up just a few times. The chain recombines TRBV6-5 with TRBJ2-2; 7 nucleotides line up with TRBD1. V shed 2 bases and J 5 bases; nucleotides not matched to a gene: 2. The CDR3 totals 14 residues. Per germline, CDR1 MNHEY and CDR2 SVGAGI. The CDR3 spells CASSYGTVTGELFF. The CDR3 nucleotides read TGTGCCAGCAGTTACGGGACAGTAACCGGGGAGCTGTTTTTT.

The CDR3: CSATSQTSGGARHNEQFF. In DNA, the CDR3 is TGCAGTGCTACCTCTCAGACTAGCGGGGGGGCTCGGCACAATGAGCAGTTCTTC. This chain uses TRBV20-1 with TRBJ2-1; 14 nucleotides align to TRBD2. Germline V gene sequence: CDR1 DFQATT, CDR2 SNEGSKA (reference sequence). This CDR3 has 18 residues. The J segment lost 5 bases and the V segment lost 4 bases, leaving 13 bases of the junction unmatched.

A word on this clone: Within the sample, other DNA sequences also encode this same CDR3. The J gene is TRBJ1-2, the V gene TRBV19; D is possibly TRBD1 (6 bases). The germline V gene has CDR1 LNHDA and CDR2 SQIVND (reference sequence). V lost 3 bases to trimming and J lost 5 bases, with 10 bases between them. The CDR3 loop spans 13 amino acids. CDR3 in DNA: TGTGCCAGTAGTATTGGACAGACGTATGGCTACACCTTC. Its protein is CASSIGQTYGYTF.

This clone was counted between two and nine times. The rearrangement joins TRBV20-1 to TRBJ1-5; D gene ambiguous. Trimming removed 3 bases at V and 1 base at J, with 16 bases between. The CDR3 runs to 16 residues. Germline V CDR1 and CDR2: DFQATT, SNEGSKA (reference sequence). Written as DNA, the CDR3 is TGCAGTGCTAGTTGGGGTCTAGGTAACAGCAATCAGCCCCAGCATTTT. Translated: CSASWGLGNSNQPQHF.

In DNA, the CDR3 is TGTGCCAGCAGCTTAAGAGTAGGACAGGGAGGCGAGCAGTACTTC. This codes for CASSLRVGQGGEQYF. The chain uses TRBV7-9 and TRBJ2-7, with 8 nucleotides matching TRBD1. Germline assignment: CDR1 SEHNR and CDR2 FQNEAQ (reference sequence). This CDR3 contains 15 residues. V gave up 2 bases and J gave up 6 bases; unmatched junction bases: 9.

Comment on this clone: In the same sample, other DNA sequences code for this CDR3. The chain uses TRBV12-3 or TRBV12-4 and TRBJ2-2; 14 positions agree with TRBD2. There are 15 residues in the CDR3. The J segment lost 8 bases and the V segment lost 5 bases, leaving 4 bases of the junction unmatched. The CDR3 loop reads CASSPGLAGVGELFF. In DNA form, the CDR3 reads TGTGCCAGCAGTCCGGGACTAGCGGGAGTTGGGGAGCTGTTTTTT.

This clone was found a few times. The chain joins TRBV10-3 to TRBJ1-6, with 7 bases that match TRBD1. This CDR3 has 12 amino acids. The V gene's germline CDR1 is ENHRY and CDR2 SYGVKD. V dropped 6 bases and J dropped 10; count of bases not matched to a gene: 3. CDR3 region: CAIRGQSSPLHF. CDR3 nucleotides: TGTGCCATCAGGGGACAGTCGTCACCCCTCCACTTT.

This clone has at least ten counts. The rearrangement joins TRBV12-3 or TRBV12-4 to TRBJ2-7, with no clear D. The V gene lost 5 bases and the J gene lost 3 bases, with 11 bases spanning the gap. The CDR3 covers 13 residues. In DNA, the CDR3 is TGTGCCAGCAGTAGTGGTACCGACTACGAGCAGTACTTC. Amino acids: CASSSGTDYEQYF.

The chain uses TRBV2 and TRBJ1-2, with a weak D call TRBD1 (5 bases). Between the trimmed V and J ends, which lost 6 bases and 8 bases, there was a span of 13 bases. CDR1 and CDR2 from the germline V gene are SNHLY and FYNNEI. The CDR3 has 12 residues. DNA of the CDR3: TGTGCCAGCAGGGGGAGGGGATACGGCTACACCTTC. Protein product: CASRGRGYGYTF. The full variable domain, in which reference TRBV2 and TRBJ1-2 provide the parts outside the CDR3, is EPEVTQTPSHQVTQMGQEVILRCVPISNHLYFYWYRQILGQKVEFLVSFYNNEISEKSEIFDDQFSVERPDGSNFTLKIRSTKLEDSAMYFCASRGRGYGYTFGSGTRLTVV.

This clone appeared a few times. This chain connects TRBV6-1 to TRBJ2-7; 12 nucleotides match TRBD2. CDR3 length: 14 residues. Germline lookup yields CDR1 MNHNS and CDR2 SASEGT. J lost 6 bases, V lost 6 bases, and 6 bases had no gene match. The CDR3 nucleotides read TGTGCCAGCAGGCGACTAGCGGGAGAAGGCGAGCAGTACTTC. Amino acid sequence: CASRRLAGEGEQYF.

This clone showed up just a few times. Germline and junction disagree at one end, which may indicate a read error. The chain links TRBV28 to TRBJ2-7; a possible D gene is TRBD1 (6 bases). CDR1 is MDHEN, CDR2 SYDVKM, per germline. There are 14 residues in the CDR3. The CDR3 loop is CASQGTPWGYEHYF. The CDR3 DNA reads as TGTGCCAGTCAGGGGACACCTTGGGGGTACGAGCATTACTTC.